This entry lists 32 T cell receptor beta chains sequenced from one sample in a study of blood T cell repertoires in COVID-19. This table comes from immunoSEQ multiplex PCR, and its TCRdb copy is limited to in-frame clones, with some not included. This sample yields about 260,000 clones, of which 84% are seen a single time; around 4.1% belongs to the top ten. Material: PBMCs or T cells enriched from blood (not recorded which). The receptor source for this set is a man younger than 40 with acute COVID-19.

Comment on this clone: One end of the junction fails to match germline, which may point to a read error. The V and J genes are TRBV5-1 and TRBJ2-5; the match to TRBD2 covers 13 bases. The CDR3 consists of 16 residues. Germline V lookup: CDR1 SGHRS, CDR2 YFSETQ. CDR3 in amino acids: CASSLGLAGARETQYF. The CDR3 region has the DNA TGTGCCAGCAGCTTAGGACTAGCGGGAGCGCGGGAGACCCAGTACTTC.

The chain recombines TRBV3-1 (or the pseudogene TRBV3-2) with TRBJ2-1; D is uncertain. The CDR3 length is 13 residues. The germline V gene encodes CDR1 LGHDT and CDR2 YNNKEL (reference sequence). The V and J ends lost 2 bases and 4 bases respectively, with 6 bases between them. CDR3 loop: CASSQNNYNEQFF. CDR3 in DNA: TGTGCCAGCAGCCAAAATAATTACAATGAGCAGTTCTTC.

The rearrangement joins TRBV15 to TRBJ2-1; 9 bases agree with TRBD2. The trim removed 6 bases at V and 7 bases at J, leaving 16 bases unmatched. Per germline, CDR1 LNHNV and CDR2 YYDKDF (reference sequence). The CDR3 has 17 amino acids. CDR3 sequence (DNA): TGTGCCACCAGGAACGGGGCTAGCGGGACTGTAGGAAATGAGCAGTTCTTC. It encodes CATRNGASGTVGNEQFF.

The chain recombines TRBV6-1 with TRBJ1-2, with 12 bases fitting TRBD1. This CDR3 contains 17 residues. The V gene's germline CDR1 is MNHNS and CDR2 SASEGT. The trim removed 4 bases at V and 0 bases at J, leaving 6 bases unmatched. The CDR3 nucleotides read TGTGCCAGCAGTGGGGGACAGGGGGCAATAGCTAACTATGGCTACACCTTC. Its protein product is CASSGGQGAIANYGYTF.

V is TRBV6-4 and J is TRBJ1-2; TRBD1 agrees at 11 bases. Germline values: CDR1 MRHNA, CDR2 SNTAGT. This CDR3 spans 14 amino acids. The V segment lost 2 bases and the J segment 5 bases; nucleotides outside the gene matches: 1. The CDR3 is CASSDRDRGYGYTF. The CDR3 bases are TGTGCCAGCAGTGACAGGGACAGGGGGTATGGCTACACCTTC.

The gene calls are TRBV7-6 and TRBJ2-2; D remains unclear. Germline loops: CDR1 SGHVS, CDR2 FNYEAQ. Trimming pared 6 bases from V and 0 bases from J, leaving 14 bases between. The CDR3 spans 16 residues. CDR3 sequence reads: CASSRQASTNTGELFF. The CDR3 DNA reads as TGTGCCAGCAGTCGCCAAGCGAGCACGAACACCGGGGAGCTGTTTTTT.

This chain connects TRBV9 to TRBJ2-5; 7 bases are a match to TRBD1. Germline trimming cut 0 bases from V and 5 bases from J; bases unmatched to any gene: 4. Germline CDR1 and CDR2: SGDLS and YYNGEE. This CDR3 has 14 amino acids. CDR3 sequence: CASSVGQGQETQYF. CDR3 coding DNA: TGTGCCAGCAGCGTAGGACAGGGTCAGGAGACCCAGTACTTC. The variable domain in full, completed from reference TRBV9 and TRBJ2-5, reads DSGVTQTPKHLITATGQRVTLRCSPRSGDLSVYWYQQSLDQGLQFLIQYYNGEERAKGNILERFSAQQFPDLHSELNLSSLELGDSALYFCASSVGQGQETQYFGPGTRLLVL.

The chain carries TRBV3-1 (or the pseudogene TRBV3-2) and TRBJ2-3; D not certain. The V gene's germline CDR1 is LGHDT and CDR2 YNNKEL (reference sequence). The CDR3 is 13 amino acids. Trimming took 4 bases from V and 3 from J, leaving 8 bases between them. Here the CDR3 DNA reads TGTGCCAGCAGCCCTACTTGGACAGATACGCAGTATTTT. Encoded protein: CASSPTWTDTQYF.

The rearrangement links TRBV7-2 to TRBJ2-1; TRBD2 aligns across 9 bases. This CDR3 is 15 amino acids long. Germline lookup yields CDR1 SGHTA and CDR2 FQGNSA. Trimming at V came to 5 bases and at J to 5 bases, leaving 7 bases not matched to a gene. The CDR3 coding sequence is TGTGCCAGCAGCCCCGGACTAGCGTTCAACAATGAGCAGTTCTTC. Its protein product is CASSPGLAFNNEQFF.

This chain joins TRBV18 and TRBJ1-4, with D perhaps matching TRBD1 (5 bases). Germline CDR1 reads KGHSH; CDR2 reads LQKENI. The CDR3 is 15 residues long. Trimming removed 1 base at V and 4 bases at J, with 10 bases between. The chain's CDR3 is CASSPQIGDNEKLFF. CDR3 nucleotide sequence: TGTGCCAGCTCACCACAGATAGGGGATAATGAAAAACTGTTTTTT.

This chain joins TRBV7-9 and TRBJ2-1; 16 bases are shared with TRBD2. The CDR3 spans 17 residues. The germline V gene encodes CDR1 SEHNR and CDR2 FQNEAQ (reference sequence). The trim removed 11 bases at V and 7 bases at J, leaving 14 bases unmatched. The CDR3 coding sequence is TGTGCCGGAGGGGGACTAGCGGGAGGGCCGATTAGTAATGAGCAGTTCTTC. Protein: CAGGGLAGGPISNEQFF.

V and J are TRBV30 and TRBJ2-4; 7 bases fit TRBD2. J gave up 6 bases and V 0 bases, and 5 bases lay outside the gene matches. The CDR3 spans 14 residues. Germline V gene data show CDR1 as GTSNPN and CDR2 as SVGIG (reference sequence). The CDR3 bases are TGTGCCTGGAGTGTACTGGCGGGAGTAAACATTCAGTACTTC. This codes for CAWSVLAGVNIQYF.

The rearrangement uses TRBV6-2 or TRBV6-3 and TRBJ1-1; TRBD1 agrees at 7 bases. Germline lookup yields CDR1 MNHEY and CDR2 SVGEGT. V dropped 2 bases and J dropped 11; count of bases not matched to a gene: 8. The CDR3 runs to 13 residues. CDR3 sequence: CASSYNDREYAFF. DNA of the CDR3: TGTGCCAGCAGTTACAACGACAGGGAATACGCTTTCTTT.

The rearrangement uses TRBV4-1 and TRBJ1-1, with D possibly matching TRBD1 (5 bases). Germline CDR1 reads MGHRA; CDR2 reads YSYEKL. Trimming pared 6 bases from V and 7 bases from J, leaving 18 bases between. This CDR3 is 14 amino acids long. The CDR3 loop is CASRKTQGPLEAFF. The CDR3 nucleotides are TGCGCCAGCAGGAAAACTCAGGGTCCTCTTGAAGCTTTCTTT.

V and J are TRBV7-6 and TRBJ1-5; TRBD1 might be the D (5 bases). The V and J ends lost 1 base and 1 base respectively, with 11 bases between them. Per germline, CDR1 SGHVS and CDR2 FNYEAQ. The CDR3 contains 16 residues. The CDR3 here is CASSLGSGESNQPQHF. The CDR3 DNA sequence: TGTGCCAGCAGCTTAGGATCGGGGGAAAGCAATCAGCCCCAGCATTTT. The full variable domain, completed using reference TRBV7-6 and TRBJ1-5, is GAGVSQSPRYKVTKRGQDVALRCDPISGHVSLYWYRQALGQGPEFLTYFNYEAQQDKSGLPNDRFSAERPEGSISTLTIQRTEQRDSAMYRCASSLGSGESNQPQHFGDGTRLSIL.

This clone was recorded once. This chain joins TRBV19 and TRBJ1-2; 7 positions match TRBD1. This CDR3 contains 14 residues. Trimming cost V 8 bases and J 1 base; bases outside gene matches: 7. Germline CDR1 is LNHDA and CDR2 is SQIVND (reference sequence). CDR3 DNA: TGTGCCAGTTGGCAGGGACAGCGTAACTATGGCTACACCTTC. Protein product: CASWQGQRNYGYTF.

The J gene is TRBJ2-5, the V gene TRBV5-1; D unresolved. The CDR3 consists of 12 residues. CDR1 is SGHRS and CDR2 is YFSETQ in the germline V gene. Trimming pared 2 bases from V and 4 bases from J, leaving 6 bases between. Here the CDR3 reads CASSFNGETQYF. CDR3 nucleotides: TGCGCCAGCAGCTTCAACGGAGAGACCCAGTACTTC. The variable domain in full, completed from reference TRBV5-1 and TRBJ2-5, reads KAGVTQTPRYLIKTRGQQVTLSCSPISGHRSVSWYQQTPGQGLQFLFEYFSETQRNKGNFPGRFSGRQFSNSRSEMNVSTLELGDSALYLCASSFNGETQYFGPGTRLLVL.

The genes are TRBV24-1 and TRBJ1-2; D may be TRBD1 (5 bases). The CDR3 length is 13 residues. CDR1 and CDR2 (germline): KGHDR, SFDVKD. V shed 4 bases and J shed 8 bases, with 13 bases lying between them. As DNA, the CDR3 is TGTGCCACCAGTGACCGGGGAGGGACGGGCTACACCTTC. Its protein product is CATSDRGGTGYTF.

This clone was observed a handful of times. This rearrangement joins TRBV9 to TRBJ1-4; 7 bases line up with TRBD1. The CDR3 is 16 residues long. Germline trimming cut 3 bases from V and 3 bases from J; bases unmatched to any gene: 8. Germline V lookup: CDR1 SGDLS, CDR2 YYNGEE. The CDR3 spells CASSAGRQGANEKLFF. The CDR3 DNA reads as TGTGCCAGCAGCGCTGGTAGACAGGGCGCTAATGAAAAACTGTTTTTT.

This clone was seen once. This chain connects TRBV11-2 to TRBJ2-5; 13 bases agree with TRBD2. Germline V lookup: CDR1 SGHAT, CDR2 FQNNGV. J gave up 2 bases and V 5 bases, and 5 bases lay outside the gene matches. The length of the CDR3 is 16 residues. CDR3 DNA: TGTGCCAGCAGCCTAACTAGCGGGAGGGGACAAGAGACCCAGTACTTC. This codes for CASSLTSGRGQETQYF.

This clone was recorded a few times. The rearrangement links TRBV18 to TRBJ2-7; tentatively, D is TRBD1 (6 bases). Trimming removed 2 bases at V and 5 bases at J, with 13 bases between. CDR1 and CDR2 (germline): KGHSH, LQKENI. The CDR3 spans 14 residues. The CDR3 sequence is CASSPKRQVHEQYV. CDR3 sequence (DNA): TGTGCCAGCTCACCAAAGAGACAGGTCCACGAGCAGTACGTC.

The gene calls are TRBV6-5 and TRBJ1-2, with a possible D match to TRBD1 (5 bases). Germline V CDR1 and CDR2: MNHEY, SVGAGI. CDR3 length: 11 amino acids. V was shortened by 11 bases and J by 9 bases, with 16 bases between the two germline ends. CDR3 DNA: TGTGCCGGCGGGGCCGGAATGCGCTACACCTTC. It encodes CAGGAGMRYTF.

The gene calls are TRBV7-9 and TRBJ2-3, with TRBD1 as a possible D gene (6 bases). V was pared by 3 bases and J by 15 bases, with 19 bases between. Germline V gives CDR1 SEHNR, CDR2 FQNEAQ (reference sequence). CDR3 size: 13 residues. CDR3 region: CASSFNNRESFYF. CDR3 DNA sequence: TGTGCCAGCAGCTTTAATAACAGGGAGAGTTTTTATTTT.

This sequence joins TRBV7-9 and TRBJ1-2; D gene ambiguous. CDR1 is SEHNR and CDR2 is FQNEAQ in the germline V gene (reference sequence). The CDR3 contains 12 residues. The V end was cut by 5 bases, the J end by 4 bases, with 8 bases between. The CDR3 protein is CASSPPGYGYTF. The CDR3 bases are TGTGCCAGCAGCCCCCCAGGCTATGGCTACACCTTC. Full variable domain (rest looked up from reference TRBV7-9 and TRBJ1-2): DTGVSQNPRHKITKRGQNVTFRCDPISEHNRLYWYRQTLGQGPEFLTYFQNEAQLEKSRLLSDRFSAERPKGSFSTLEIQRTEQGDSAMYLCASSPPGYGYTFGSGTRLTVV.

The chain is built from TRBV6-5 and TRBJ2-7, with D perhaps matching TRBD1 (5 bases). This CDR3 comprises 13 residues. CDR1 and CDR2 from the germline V gene are MNHEY and SVGAGI. Trimming took 7 bases from V and 0 from J, leaving 10 bases between them. As DNA, the CDR3 is TGTGCCAGCATCCCAGGGTACTCCTACGAGCAGTACGTC. It encodes CASIPGYSYEQYV.

J is TRBJ2-1 and V is TRBV7-3; D call uncertain. CDR3 length equals 14 residues. Trimming removed 5 bases from V and 2 bases from J, with 10 bases in between. Per the germline V gene, CDR1 is SGHTA and CDR2 is FQGTGA. In DNA, the CDR3 is TGTGCCAGCAGCGTAGCTGGAGCCTACAATGAGCAGTTCTTC. Its protein is CASSVAGAYNEQFF.

V usage is TRBV6-2 or TRBV6-3 and J usage is TRBJ2-3, with 10 bases matching TRBD2. The CDR3 extends over 18 amino acids. Losses at the gene ends were 5 bases for V and 1 base for J; bases not matched to a gene: 12. CDR1 and CDR2 from the germline V gene are MNHEY and SVGEGT. CDR3 in amino acids: CASSAGTSALPGTDTQYF. In nucleotides, the CDR3 is TGTGCCAGCAGTGCCGGGACTAGCGCTTTACCGGGCACAGATACGCAGTATTTT.

V gene TRBV14 combines with J gene TRBJ1-4; TRBD1 agrees at 8 bases. V dropped 6 bases and J dropped 13; count of bases not matched to a gene: 4. Germline V gene data show CDR1 as SGHDN and CDR2 as FVKESK. The CDR3 is 11 residues long. The CDR3 reads CASRSTGVLFF. The CDR3 DNA is TGTGCCAGCAGATCGACAGGGGTACTGTTTTTT.

This rearrangement joins TRBV21-1 to TRBJ1-5; TRBD1, as called in the table, went unchecked against the DNA. TRBV21-1 constitutes a pseudogene. The CDR3 covers 19 residues. The DNA of the CDR3 is TGTGCCAGCAGCGCTCCGGGACAGAGGACACCTATAGGGAATCAGCCCCAGCATTTT. Its protein product is CASSAPGQRTPIGNQPQHF.

The rearrangement joins TRBV4-3 to TRBJ1-2; no clear D. With 4 bases removed from V and 2 bases from J, the gap between germline ends came to 11 bases. This CDR3 is built from 14 residues. CDR1 is LGHNA, CDR2 YSLEER, per germline. The CDR3 DNA reads as TGCGCCAGCAGCCTTACCGACAAGAACTATGGCTACACCTTC. Encoded protein: CASSLTDKNYGYTF.

This clone has just a few counts. This chain connects TRBV10-3 to TRBJ1-1; D unresolved. Germline loops: CDR1 ENHRY, CDR2 SYGVKD. Trimming took 7 bases from V and 0 from J, leaving 15 bases between them. The CDR3 contains 15 residues. The CDR3 coding sequence is TGTGCCATCAATGACGGCAGACTGATGAACACTGAAGCTTTCTTT. Translating it yields CAINDGRLMNTEAFF.

This clone has only one observation. The chain links TRBV7-7 to TRBJ1-1; D is unresolved. This CDR3 comprises 13 residues. Trimming cost V 2 bases and J 1 base, with 5 bases left between them. The germline V gene encodes CDR1 SSHAT and CDR2 FNYEAQ (reference sequence). The CDR3 nucleotides read TGTGCCAGCAGCTTACAGGAGAACACTGAAGCTTTCTTT. Protein: CASSLQENTEAFF. The full variable domain, in which reference TRBV7-7 and TRBJ1-1 provide the parts outside the CDR3, is GAGVSQSPRYKVTKRGQDVTLRCDPISSHATLYWYQQALGQGPEFLTYFNYEAQPDKSGLPSDRFSAERPEGSISTLTIQRTEQRDSAMYRCASSLQENTEAFFGQGTRLTVV.